These 6 T cell receptor beta chains were sequenced from one sample in a study of CD8+CD57+ T cells in acquired aplastic anemia. The patients chosen for sequencing had shown expansion of CD8+CD57+ cells (detected by flow cytometry). The template used for profiling TCR beta VDJ and CDR3 was genomic DNA. TCRdb itself ran the reads through MiXCR, one entry per CDR3 protein. This table holds about 120,000 distinct CDR3 sequences, 50% to 70% found once. Sequenced: sorted CD4+, CD8+, or CD8+CD57+ T cells (not recorded which) from PBMCs. Receptors were obtained from a human donor with aplastic anemia.

This clonotype was picked up many times. The CDR3 nucleotides read TGTGCCAGCAGCCCCGGGACAGGGGGAAATCAGCCCCAGCATTTT. It translates to CASSPGTGGNQPQHF. This chain uses TRBV7-6 with TRBJ1-5, with 11 bases matching TRBD1. CDR1 and CDR2 from the germline V gene are SGHVS and FNYEAQ. V lost 5 bases and J lost 4; bases outside the gene matches: 4. This CDR3 spans 15 amino acids.

This chain joins TRBV7-8 and TRBJ1-2, with TRBD1 identical over 7 bases. CDR3 length: 12 residues. V shed 5 bases, J shed 3 bases, and the junction held 0 bases outside the gene matches. Per germline, CDR1 SGHVS and CDR2 FQNEAQ. Here the CDR3 DNA reads TGTGCCAGCAGCCAGGGGGACTATGGCTACACCTTC. Protein: CASSQGDYGYTF.

The chain has TRBV11-2 and TRBJ2-3; 11 bases agree with TRBD1. The CDR3 covers 19 residues. Germline V lookup: CDR1 SGHAT, CDR2 FQNNGV. Losses at the gene ends were 0 bases for V and 2 bases for J; bases not matched to a gene: 10. The CDR3 sequence is CASSLEPGTGGESTDTQYF. CDR3 DNA sequence: TGTGCCAGCAGCTTAGAACCCGGGACAGGGGGTGAATCCACAGATACGCAGTATTTT.

The rearrangement joins TRBV19 to TRBJ2-7; no reliable D call. The CDR3 totals 14 residues. V gave up 1 base and J gave up 4 bases, with 11 bases separating them. Germline V lookup: CDR1 LNHDA, CDR2 SQIVND (reference sequence). The CDR3 DNA reads as TGTGCCAGTAGTATAGTTGGCAGCAATTACGAGCAGTACTTC. As protein: CASSIVGSNYEQYF.

This clonotype was detected ten times or more. This chain connects TRBV4-1 to TRBJ2-1, with D maybe TRBD2 (5 bases). V was clipped by 1 base and J by 7 bases, with 11 bases between them. CDR3 length: 14 amino acids. Germline V gene sequence: CDR1 MGHRA, CDR2 YSYEKL. The CDR3 spells CASSQGREWNEQFF. CDR3 nucleotide sequence: TGCGCCAGCAGCCAAGGACGGGAATGGAATGAGCAGTTCTTC.

This clonotype was detected many times. V gene TRBV24-1 combines with J gene TRBJ2-5; tentative D call: TRBD2 (5 bases). Germline CDR1 and CDR2: KGHDR and SFDVKD. Between the trimmed V and J ends, which lost 5 bases and 1 base, there was a span of 10 bases. This CDR3 has 14 residues. The CDR3 DNA reads TGTGCCACCAGTGGAGGGCAGTCCCAAGAGACCCAGTACTTC. Translated, it gives CATSGGQSQETQYF.